These 14 T cell receptor beta chains share one sample of origin, sequenced in a study of blood T cell repertoires in COVID-19. Generated by immunoSEQ multiplex PCR, the TCRdb table keeps only in-frame clones and is missing some. The sample has approximately 46,000 clones; approximately 82% are singletons. Sample: peripheral blood. The receptors derive from a woman in her 70s with acute or convalescent COVID-19.

The genes are TRBV19 and TRBJ2-2; 7 bases match TRBD1. CDR1 and CDR2 (germline): LNHDA, SQIVND (reference sequence). The junction had 6 bases not matched to a gene; V was cut back by 1 base and J by 4 bases. This CDR3 has 16 amino acids. The CDR3 nucleotides read TGTGCCAGTAGTATAGTAGGGGGCCGTGTCACCGGGGAGCTGTTTTTT. Translating it yields CASSIVGGRVTGELFF.

CDR3 DNA sequence: TGTGCCAGCAAGGAGGGGCTGGGGTTGCTTGAGCAGTACTTC. Translating it yields CASKEGLGLLEQYF. V and J are TRBV6-5 and TRBJ2-7, with D possibly matching TRBD2 (6 bases). There are 14 residues in the CDR3. Germline CDR1 reads MNHEY; CDR2 reads SVGAGI. Trimming cost V 7 bases and J 7 bases, with 20 bases left between them.

The chain joins TRBV12-5 to TRBJ2-2; a possible D gene is TRBD1 (6 bases). Germline V gene lookup returns CDR1 LGHNT and CDR2 FRNRAP. The CDR3 totals 15 residues. V was clipped by 6 bases and J by 2 bases, with 13 bases between them. CDR3 protein: CASGWTDINTGELFF. The CDR3 region has the DNA TGTGCTAGTGGATGGACAGATATTAACACCGGGGAGCTGTTTTTT.

The chain combines TRBV3-1 (or the pseudogene TRBV3-2) with TRBJ2-7; possible D gene TRBD1, 6 bases. V lost 0 bases and J 2 bases, leaving 14 bases between the germline ends. There are 16 residues in the CDR3. Germline V gene lookup returns CDR1 LGHDT and CDR2 YNNKEL (reference sequence). The CDR3 protein is CASSQDQGRKTYEQYF. CDR3 DNA sequence: TGTGCCAGCAGCCAAGATCAGGGGCGAAAAACCTACGAGCAGTACTTC.

This chain connects TRBV7-9 to TRBJ1-1, with TRBD1 identical over 9 bases. Germline V CDR1 and CDR2: SEHNR, FQNEAQ (reference sequence). V was pared by 5 bases and J by 10 bases, with 11 bases of the junction left unmatched. CDR3 size: 14 residues. The DNA for the CDR3 is TGTGCCAGCAGCCCGCAACAGCCGACAGGGGGAGCTTTCTTT. Its translation is CASSPQQPTGGAFF.

This chain uses TRBV9 with TRBJ1-2; TRBD1 agrees at 8 bases. Losses at the gene ends were 3 bases for V and 6 bases for J; bases not matched to a gene: 1. Germline V gives CDR1 SGDLS, CDR2 YYNGEE. The CDR3 has 12 residues. CDR3 nucleotide sequence: TGTGCCAGCAGCGCACAGGGGGATGGCTACACCTTC. Protein sequence: CASSAQGDGYTF.

The chain joins TRBV19 to TRBJ2-3; 8 bases are a match to TRBD1. Germline CDR1 is LNHDA and CDR2 is SQIVND (reference sequence). With V trimmed by 8 bases and J by 1 base, 5 bases remained unmatched. The CDR3 has 14 residues. The CDR3 DNA reads TGTGCCAGTCGATCCAGGGGGCGCACAGATACGCAGTATTTT. It encodes CASRSRGRTDTQYF. Together with reference TRBV19 and TRBJ2-3, the CDR3 gives the full variable domain: DGGITQSPKYLFRKEGQNVTLSCEQNLNHDAMYWYRQDPGQGLRLIYYSQIVNDFQKGDIAEGYSVSREKKESFPLTVTSAQKNPTAFYLCASRSRGRTDTQYFGPGTRLTVL.

V usage is TRBV18 and J usage is TRBJ2-5, with TRBD2 identical over 8 bases. V dropped 1 base and J dropped 4; count of bases not matched to a gene: 8. Germline V gene sequence: CDR1 KGHSH, CDR2 LQKENI. This CDR3 is 16 amino acids long. CDR3 DNA sequence: TGTGCCAGCTCACCACGATTCAGCGGGAGCGGAGAGACCCAGTACTTC. Amino acids: CASSPRFSGSGETQYF.

V gene TRBV11-2 combines with J gene TRBJ1-1; the match to TRBD1 covers 7 bases. With V trimmed by 1 base and J by 4 bases, 12 bases remained unmatched. CDR3 length: 17 residues. In germline, CDR1 is SGHAT, CDR2 FQNNGV. The CDR3: CASSLATGLSISTEAFF. In DNA, the CDR3 is TGTGCCAGCAGCTTAGCGACAGGGCTATCGATTAGCACTGAAGCTTTCTTT.

Comment on this clone: A read error may produce the germline difference seen at one junction end. The J gene is TRBJ1-1, the V gene TRBV7-7, with D perhaps TRBD1 (5 bases). CDR1 and CDR2 from the germline V gene are SSHAT and FNYEAQ (reference sequence). This CDR3 comprises 15 residues. The CDR3 sequence is CASSPMTVMNTEAFF. The CDR3 DNA sequence: TGTGCTAGCAGCCCAATGACAGTTATGAACACTGAAGCTTTCTTT.

Only a few counts were recorded for this clone. The genes are TRBV6-1 and TRBJ2-5; D is possibly TRBD2 (5 bases). V was shortened by 4 bases and J by 4 bases, with 19 bases between the two germline ends. Germline-derived CDR1 and CDR2 are MNHNS and SASEGT. The length of the CDR3 is 16 residues. The CDR3 DNA reads TGTGCCAGCAGTGGTGGCCCGTTAGGAGGAAGAGAGACCCAGTACTTC. Its translation: CASSGGPLGGRETQYF.

The genes are TRBV7-2 and TRBJ2-6, with D possibly being TRBD2 (5 bases). The germline V and J ends were trimmed by 1 base and 2 bases, with 6 bases remaining between them. The germline CDR1 and CDR2 sequences are SGHTA and FQGNSA. The CDR3 covers 15 residues. The CDR3 bases are TGTGCCAGCAGCTTAGGGGGAGCTGGGGCCAACGTCCTGACTTTC. It specifies CASSLGGAGANVLTF. Filled out from reference TRBV7-2 and TRBJ2-6, the complete variable domain reads GAGVSQSPSNKVTEKGKDVELRCDPISGHTALYWYRQSLGQGLEFLIYFQGNSAPDKSGLPSDRFSAERTGGSVSTLTIQRTQQEDSAVYLCASSLGGAGANVLTFGAGSRLTVL.

The V and J genes are TRBV7-8 and TRBJ2-2, with D possibly matching TRBD2 (5 bases). Germline loops: CDR1 SGHVS, CDR2 FQNEAQ. Trimming took 3 bases from V and 0 from J, leaving 8 bases between them. CDR3 length equals 15 residues. CDR3 in DNA: TGTGCCAGCAGCTTCATTAGCGCGAACACCGGGGAGCTGTTTTTT. Protein: CASSFISANTGELFF.

The chain couples TRBV6-2 or TRBV6-3 to TRBJ2-5, with D maybe TRBD2 (6 bases). CDR1 and CDR2 from the germline V gene are MNHEY and SVGEGT. This CDR3 comprises 20 residues. V gave up 0 bases and J gave up 3 bases, with 26 bases separating them. CDR3 in DNA: TGTGCCAGCAGTTACTCCATTGGGAATGTAGCGGATCCTACTAAAGAGACCCAGTACTTC. This gives the protein CASSYSIGNVADPTKETQYF.